The rows below give T cell receptor beta chains drawn from one sample of a study of cytomegalovirus exposure and HLA in healthy donors. Clones were read by immunoSEQ multiplex PCR, and TCRdb kept only the in-frame ones, dropping some. In the table there are 110,000 to 150,000 clones, just under 80% of which are singletons. The sample consisted of PBMCs. These TCRs come from a young man in good health and CMV-seronegative. CDR3s include the opening cysteine and the closing phenylalanine or tryptophan. A D gene is named only where the DNA matches it firmly. Clone size appears in some rows only: once, few, many, or a class for an expanded clone.

j_call	v_call	clone_size	d_call	cdr3_aa	cdr3_nt
TRBJ1-1	TRBV4-2	.	.	CASSPRTANTEAFF	TGTGCCAGCAGCCCGCGGACAGCGAACACTGAAGCTTTCTTT
TRBJ1-1	TRBV9	few	.	CASSIGQNTEAFF	TGTGCCAGCAGCATCGGACAGAACACTGAAGCTTTCTTT
TRBJ2-3	TRBV5-1	.	.	CASSTTGGSLAGEEGDTQYF	TGCGCCAGCAGCACAACAGGGGGCTCACTAGCGGGTGAGGAGGGAGATACGCAGTATTTT
TRBJ1-1	TRBV7-6	once	.	CASSLEGFTEAFF	TGTGCCAGCAGCTTGGAGGGTTTCACTGAAGCTTTCTTT
TRBJ1-6	TRBV7-9	once	TRBD1	CASSSRTGHSPLHF	TGTGCCAGCAGCTCTAGGACAGGGCATTCACCCCTCCACTTT
TRBJ2-1	TRBV9	few	TRBD2	CASNAGLAGPQVYNEQFF	TGTGCCAGCAACGCGGGACTAGCGGGTCCTCAAGTCTACAATGAGCAGTTCTTC
TRBJ2-1	TRBV2	.	TRBD2	CASRGLAGGIANEQFF	TGTGCCAGCCGGGGACTAGCGGGGGGTATCGCAAATGAGCAGTTCTTC
TRBJ1-1	TRBV7-9	few	.	CASSQEGYAEAFF	TGTGCCAGCAGCCAGGAGGGGTACGCTGAAGCTTTCTTT
TRBJ2-1	TRBV7-2	.	TRBD1	CASRSGDRGLNEQFF	TGTGCCAGCAGATCAGGGGACAGGGGGCTTAATGAGCAGTTCTTC
TRBJ2-7	TRBV28	once	TRBD1	CASSPTGPLEQYF	TGTGCCAGCAGTCCGACAGGGCCCCTCGAGCAGTACTTC
TRBJ1-1	TRBV7-2	once	.	CASSLAAGRTEAFF	TGTGCCAGCAGCTTAGCTGCAGGGCGCACTGAAGCTTTCTTT
TRBJ1-2	TRBV5-6	.	.	CASSSHRVYGYTF	TGTGCCAGCAGCAGCCACCGAGTCTATGGCTACACCTTC
TRBJ2-6	TRBV28	.	.	CASRSYTGLANVLTF	TGTGCCAGCAGGTCCTACACGGGTCTCGCCAACGTCCTGACTTTC
TRBJ1-1	TRBV20-1	.	.	CSASRQAEAFF	TGCAGTGCTTCCCGACAGGCTGAAGCTTTCTTT
TRBJ2-7	TRBV15	.	.	CATSRVGDEQYF	TGTGCCACCAGCAGAGTGGGCGACGAGCAGTACTTC
TRBJ2-7	TRBV5-1	few	TRBD1	CASSHGTADYEQYF	TGCGCCAGCAGCCACGGGACAGCGGACTACGAGCAGTACTTC
TRBJ2-5	TRBV13	.	TRBD1	CASSPGTGGDRAKAETQYF	TGTGCCAGCAGCCCCGGGACAGGGGGCGATCGAGCCAAGGCAGAGACCCAGTACTTC